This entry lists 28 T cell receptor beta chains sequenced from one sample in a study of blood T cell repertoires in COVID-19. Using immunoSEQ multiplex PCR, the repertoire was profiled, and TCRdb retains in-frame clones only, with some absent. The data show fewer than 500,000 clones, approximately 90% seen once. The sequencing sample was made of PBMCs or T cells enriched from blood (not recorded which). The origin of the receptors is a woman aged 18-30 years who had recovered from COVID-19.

The CDR3 DNA reads as TGTGCCAGTAGTATGGCGGGAGGGGGCGAAGGCTACACCTTC. Its translation is CASSMAGGGEGYTF. This rearrangement joins TRBV19 to TRBJ1-2; 7 nucleotides align to TRBD1. The germline V gene encodes CDR1 LNHDA and CDR2 SQIVND (reference sequence). The CDR3 is 14 residues long. Unmatched junction bases numbered 9, after V lost 3 bases and J lost 8 bases.

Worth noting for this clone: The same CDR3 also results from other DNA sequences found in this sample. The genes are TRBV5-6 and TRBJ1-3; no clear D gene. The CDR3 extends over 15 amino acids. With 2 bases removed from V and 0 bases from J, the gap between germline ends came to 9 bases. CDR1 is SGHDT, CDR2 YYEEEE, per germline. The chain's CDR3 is CASSLGRGSGNTIYF. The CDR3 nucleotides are TGTGCCAGCAGCTTAGGACGGGGCTCTGGAAACACCATATATTTT.

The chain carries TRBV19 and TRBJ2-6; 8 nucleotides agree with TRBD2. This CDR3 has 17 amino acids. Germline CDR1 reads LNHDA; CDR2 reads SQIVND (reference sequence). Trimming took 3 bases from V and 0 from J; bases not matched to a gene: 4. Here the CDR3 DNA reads TGTGCCAGTAGTATCGGGAGGGGCCGCTCTGGGGCCAACGTCCTGACTTTC. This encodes CASSIGRGRSGANVLTF.

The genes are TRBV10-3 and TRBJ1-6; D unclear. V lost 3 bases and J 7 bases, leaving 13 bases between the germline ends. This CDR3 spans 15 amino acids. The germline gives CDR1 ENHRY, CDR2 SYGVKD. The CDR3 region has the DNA TGTGCCATCAGTGACGAGGCCGAGAGAAATTCACCCCTCCACTTT. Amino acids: CAISDEAERNSPLHF.

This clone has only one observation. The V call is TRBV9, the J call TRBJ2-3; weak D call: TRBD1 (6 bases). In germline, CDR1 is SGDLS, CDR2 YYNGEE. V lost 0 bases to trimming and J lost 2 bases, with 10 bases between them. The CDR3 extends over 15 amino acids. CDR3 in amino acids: CASSVGGQPTDTQYF. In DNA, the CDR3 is TGTGCCAGCAGCGTAGGCGGACAGCCCACAGATACGCAGTATTTT.

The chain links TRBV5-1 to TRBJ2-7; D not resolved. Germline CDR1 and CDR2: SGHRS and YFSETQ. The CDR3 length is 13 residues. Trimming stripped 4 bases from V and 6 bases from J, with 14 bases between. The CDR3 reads CASSVTLGREQYF. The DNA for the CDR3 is TGCGCCAGCAGCGTAACTCTAGGCCGCGAGCAGTACTTC.

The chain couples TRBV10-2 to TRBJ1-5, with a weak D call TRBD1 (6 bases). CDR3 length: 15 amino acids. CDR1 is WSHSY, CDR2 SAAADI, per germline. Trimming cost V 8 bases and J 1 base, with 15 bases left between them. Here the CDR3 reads CASRNNRESNQPQHF. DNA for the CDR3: TGCGCCAGCCGAAACAACAGGGAAAGCAATCAGCCCCAGCATTTT.

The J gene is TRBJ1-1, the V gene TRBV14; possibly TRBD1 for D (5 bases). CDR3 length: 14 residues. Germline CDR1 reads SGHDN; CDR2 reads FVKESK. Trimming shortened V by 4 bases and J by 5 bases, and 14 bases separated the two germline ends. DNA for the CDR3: TGTGCCAGCAGCCTACAATCAGGGATTACTGAAGCTTTCTTT. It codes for CASSLQSGITEAFF.

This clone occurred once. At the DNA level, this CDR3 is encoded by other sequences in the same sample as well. CDR3 DNA: TGCGCCAGCAGCTTGAATCGCGGCACTGAAGCTTTCTTT. Translation gives CASSLNRGTEAFF. The V call is TRBV5-1, the J call TRBJ1-1, with D hard to call. The CDR3 is 13 residues long. Between the trimmed V and J ends, which lost 1 base and 4 bases, there was a span of 8 bases. The V gene's germline CDR1 is SGHRS and CDR2 YFSETQ.

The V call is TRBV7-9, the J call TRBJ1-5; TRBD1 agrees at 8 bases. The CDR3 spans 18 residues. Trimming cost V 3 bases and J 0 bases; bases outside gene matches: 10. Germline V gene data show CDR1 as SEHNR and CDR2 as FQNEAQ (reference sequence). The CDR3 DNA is TGTGCCAGCAGCTTCATTGGACAGGGCCAATATAGCAATCAGCCCCAGCATTTT. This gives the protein CASSFIGQGQYSNQPQHF.

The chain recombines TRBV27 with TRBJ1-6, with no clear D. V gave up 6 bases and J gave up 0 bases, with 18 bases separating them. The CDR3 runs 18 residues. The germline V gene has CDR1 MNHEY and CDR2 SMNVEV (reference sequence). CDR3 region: CASSHLDGFSSYNSPLHF. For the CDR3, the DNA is TGTGCCAGCAGCCACTTAGACGGGTTTAGCTCCTATAATTCACCCCTCCACTTT.

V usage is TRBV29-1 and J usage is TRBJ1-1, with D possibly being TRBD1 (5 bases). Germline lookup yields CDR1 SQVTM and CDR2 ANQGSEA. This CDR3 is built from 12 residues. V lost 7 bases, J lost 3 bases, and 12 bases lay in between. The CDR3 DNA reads TGCAGCGGTGACAGAGCGCACACTGAAGCTTTCTTT. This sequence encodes CSGDRAHTEAFF.

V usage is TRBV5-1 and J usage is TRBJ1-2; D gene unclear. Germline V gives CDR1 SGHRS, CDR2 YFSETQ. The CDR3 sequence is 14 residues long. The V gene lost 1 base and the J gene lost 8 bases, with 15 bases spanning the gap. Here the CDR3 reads CASSLKVERGGYTF. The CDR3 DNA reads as TGCGCCAGCAGCTTGAAGGTGGAACGGGGAGGCTACACCTTC.

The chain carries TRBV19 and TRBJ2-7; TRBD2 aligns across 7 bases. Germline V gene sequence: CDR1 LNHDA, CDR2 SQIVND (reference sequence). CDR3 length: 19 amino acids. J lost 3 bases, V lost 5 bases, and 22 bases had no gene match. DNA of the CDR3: TGTGCCAGTAGTCCAAGCCGGATCGGGGGAGGGGAGTTAGGCTACGAGCAGTACTTC. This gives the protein CASSPSRIGGGELGYEQYF.

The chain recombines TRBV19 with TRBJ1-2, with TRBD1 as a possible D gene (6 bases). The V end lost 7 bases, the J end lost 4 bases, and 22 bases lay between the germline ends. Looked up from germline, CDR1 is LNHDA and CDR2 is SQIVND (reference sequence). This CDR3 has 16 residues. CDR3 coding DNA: TGTGCCAGTACCTTCGGGACACCGTACGAACCCTATGGCTACACCTTC. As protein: CASTFGTPYEPYGYTF.

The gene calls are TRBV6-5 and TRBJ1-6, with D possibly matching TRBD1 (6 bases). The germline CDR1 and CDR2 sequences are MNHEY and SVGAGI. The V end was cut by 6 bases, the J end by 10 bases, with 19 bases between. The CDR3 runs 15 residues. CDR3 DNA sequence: TGTGCCAGCAGCGTTAAACCGGGGGGGCACTCACCCCTCCACTTT. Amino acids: CASSVKPGGHSPLHF.

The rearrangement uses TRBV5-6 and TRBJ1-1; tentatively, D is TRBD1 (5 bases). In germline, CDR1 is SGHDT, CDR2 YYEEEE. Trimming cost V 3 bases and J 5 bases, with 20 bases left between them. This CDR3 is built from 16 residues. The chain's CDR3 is CASSSSTSVGGTEAFF. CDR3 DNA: TGTGCCAGCAGCTCTTCGACTTCCGTCGGGGGAACTGAAGCTTTCTTT.

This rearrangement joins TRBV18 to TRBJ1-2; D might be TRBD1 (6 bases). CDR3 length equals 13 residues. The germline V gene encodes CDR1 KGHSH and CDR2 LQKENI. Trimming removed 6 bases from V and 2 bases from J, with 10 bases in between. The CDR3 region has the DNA TGTGCCAGCTCGGCACAGGGAAACTATGGCTACACCTTC. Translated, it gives CASSAQGNYGYTF. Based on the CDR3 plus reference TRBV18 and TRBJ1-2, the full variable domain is NAGVMQNPRHLVRRRGQEARLRCSPMKGHSHVYWYRQLPEEGLKFMVYLQKENIIDESGMPKERFSAEFPKEGPSILRIQQVVRGDSAAYFCASSAQGNYGYTFGSGTRLTVV.

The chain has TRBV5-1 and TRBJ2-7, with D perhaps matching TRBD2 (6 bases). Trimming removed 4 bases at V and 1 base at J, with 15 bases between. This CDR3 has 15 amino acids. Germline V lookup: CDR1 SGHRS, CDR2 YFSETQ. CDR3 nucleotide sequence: TGCGCCAGCAGCCCCTGGGACTTGCCGTCCTACGAGCAGTACTTC. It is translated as CASSPWDLPSYEQYF.

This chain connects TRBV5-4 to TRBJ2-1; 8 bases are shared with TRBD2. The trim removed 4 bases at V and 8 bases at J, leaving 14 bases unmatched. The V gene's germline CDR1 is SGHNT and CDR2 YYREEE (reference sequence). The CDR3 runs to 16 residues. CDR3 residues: CASSLNGGAASYEQFF. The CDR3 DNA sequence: TGTGCCAGCAGCCTTAACGGGGGGGCTGCCTCTTATGAGCAGTTCTTC.

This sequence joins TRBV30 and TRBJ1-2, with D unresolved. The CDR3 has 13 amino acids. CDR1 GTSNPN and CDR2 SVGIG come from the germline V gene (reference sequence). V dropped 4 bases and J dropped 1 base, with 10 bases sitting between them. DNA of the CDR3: TGTGCCTGGACTTCTTCCGTTAACTATGGCTACACCTTC. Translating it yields CAWTSSVNYGYTF.

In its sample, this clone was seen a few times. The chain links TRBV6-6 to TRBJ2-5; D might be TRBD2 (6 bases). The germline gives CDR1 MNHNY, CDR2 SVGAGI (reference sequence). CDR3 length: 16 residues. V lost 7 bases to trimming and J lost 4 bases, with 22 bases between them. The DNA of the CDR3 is TGTGCCAGCATTCACGGGAAAATGGGGGGAGGAGAGACCCAGTACTTC. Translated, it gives CASIHGKMGGGETQYF.

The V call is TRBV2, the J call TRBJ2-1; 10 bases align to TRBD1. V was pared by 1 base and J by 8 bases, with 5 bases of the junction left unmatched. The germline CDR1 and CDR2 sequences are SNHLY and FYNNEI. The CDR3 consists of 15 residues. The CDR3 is CASSEGDRGSDEQFF. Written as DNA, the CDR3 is TGTGCCAGCAGTGAAGGGGACAGGGGTAGCGATGAGCAGTTCTTC.

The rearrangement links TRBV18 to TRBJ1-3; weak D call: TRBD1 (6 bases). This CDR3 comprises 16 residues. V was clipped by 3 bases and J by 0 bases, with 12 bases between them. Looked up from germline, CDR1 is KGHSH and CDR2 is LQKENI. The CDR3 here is CASSPSGTSSGNTIYF. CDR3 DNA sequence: TGTGCCAGCTCACCCTCCGGGACAAGCTCTGGAAACACCATATATTTT.

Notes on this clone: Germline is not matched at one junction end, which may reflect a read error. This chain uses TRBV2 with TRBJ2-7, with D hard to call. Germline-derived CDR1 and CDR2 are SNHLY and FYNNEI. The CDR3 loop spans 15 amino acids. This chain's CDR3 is CASREGIGLGNEQYF. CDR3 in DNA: TGTGCCAGCAGGGAAGGGATTGGTTTGGGCAACGAGCAGTACTTC.

In nucleotides, the CDR3 is TGTGCCAGTAAGGAGGGCAGGGAACGTCAGCCCCAGCATTTT. It codes for CASKEGRERQPQHF. The chain employs TRBV19 and TRBJ1-5; D might be TRBD1 (5 bases). The length of the CDR3 is 14 residues. Trimming shortened V by 7 bases and J by 6 bases, and 16 bases separated the two germline ends. Germline V lookup: CDR1 LNHDA, CDR2 SQIVND (reference sequence).

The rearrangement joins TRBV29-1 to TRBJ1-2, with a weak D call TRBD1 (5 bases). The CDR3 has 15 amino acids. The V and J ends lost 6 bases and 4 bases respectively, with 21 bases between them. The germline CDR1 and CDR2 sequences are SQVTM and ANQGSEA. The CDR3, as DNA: TGCAGCGTGGGGGGAAGTCAAGGAACGGGCTATGGCTACACCTTC. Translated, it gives CSVGGSQGTGYGYTF.

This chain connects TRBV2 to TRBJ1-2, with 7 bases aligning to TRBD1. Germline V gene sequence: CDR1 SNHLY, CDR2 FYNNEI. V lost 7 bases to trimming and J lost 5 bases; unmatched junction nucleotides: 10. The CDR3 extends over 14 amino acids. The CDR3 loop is CASTPVDRTYGYTF. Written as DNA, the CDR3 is TGTGCCAGCACCCCTGTGGACAGGACATATGGCTACACCTTC.